The 11 T cell receptor beta chains below all came from one sample that was sequenced in a study of blood T cell repertoires in COVID-19. Measured with immunoSEQ multiplex PCR; TCRdb has only the in-frame clones, and not every one. The table has fewer than 95,000 clones, about 74% seen once. Material for sequencing was peripheral blood. The receptors stem from a man between 65 and 85 years old with COVID-19, enrolled during active disease.

The chain joins TRBV6-1 to TRBJ2-4, with 8 bases that match TRBD1. The germline CDR1 and CDR2 sequences are MNHNS and SASEGT. V was clipped by 2 bases and J by 14 bases; unmatched bases: 17. This CDR3 region has 16 residues. The CDR3 loop reads CASSESDLPTGDFKYF. DNA for the CDR3: TGTGCCAGCAGTGAATCAGACTTACCGACAGGGGATTTTAAGTACTTC.

This clone has a handful of counts. The J gene is TRBJ1-5, the V gene TRBV24-1; D is uncertain. Trimming took 4 bases from V and 4 from J, leaving 7 bases between them. This CDR3 spans 13 amino acids. CDR1 KGHDR and CDR2 SFDVKD come from the germline V gene. The CDR3 DNA is TGTGCCACCAGTGAGCAGGCTAATCAGCCCCAGCATTTT. It yields the protein CATSEQANQPQHF.

The chain carries TRBV5-4 and TRBJ2-1; 8 bases agree with TRBD2. The CDR3 consists of 14 residues. V was clipped by 0 bases and J by 10 bases; unmatched bases: 6. CDR1 SGHNT and CDR2 YYREEE come from the germline V gene (reference sequence). CDR3 DNA: TGTGCCAGCAGCTTGGCCAGCGGGAGCACCGAGCAGTTCTTC. It codes for CASSLASGSTEQFF.

V is TRBV19 and J is TRBJ2-5; D perhaps matches TRBD1 (6 bases). This CDR3 has 16 amino acids. Trimming stripped 1 base from V and 2 bases from J, with 14 bases between. The germline V gene has CDR1 LNHDA and CDR2 SQIVND (reference sequence). CDR3 nucleotide sequence: TGTGCCAGTAGTATAGGAGGGATTAGGGGGCAAGAGACCCAGTACTTC. Translated: CASSIGGIRGQETQYF. Complete variable domain (other parts from reference TRBV19 and TRBJ2-5): DGGITQSPKYLFRKEGQNVTLSCEQNLNHDAMYWYRQDPGQGLRLIYYSQIVNDFQKGDIAEGYSVSREKKESFPLTVTSAQKNPTAFYLCASSIGGIRGQETQYFGPGTRLLVL.

This clone was seen a few times. V and J are TRBV6-5 and TRBJ2-3, with D uncertain. The CDR3 spans 15 residues. Trimming stripped 10 bases from V and 2 bases from J, with 19 bases between. Germline V gene sequence: CDR1 MNHEY, CDR2 SVGAGI. The CDR3 reads CATSLASLITDTQYF. CDR3 nucleotides: TGTGCCACCTCGTTGGCTAGTCTGATCACAGATACGCAGTATTTT.

This chain connects TRBV4-2 to TRBJ1-1; D is unresolved. Germline loops: CDR1 LGHNA, CDR2 YNFKEQ. The CDR3 contains 15 residues. V lost 0 bases and J 4 bases, leaving 12 bases between the germline ends. CDR3 protein: CASSQDGQALTEAFF. CDR3 coding DNA: TGTGCCAGCAGCCAAGATGGCCAGGCGCTCACTGAAGCTTTCTTT.

V is TRBV5-4 and J is TRBJ1-1; TRBD1 might be the D (5 bases). This CDR3 is 16 amino acids long. Deletions cut 0 bases from V and 6 bases from J, with 18 bases between. Per the germline V gene, CDR1 is SGHNT and CDR2 is YYREEE (reference sequence). In DNA form, the CDR3 reads TGTGCCAGCAGCTTGGAGTCGGCAGGGTCGCTCGCTGAAGCTTTCTTT. This encodes CASSLESAGSLAEAFF. The full variable domain, in which reference TRBV5-4 and TRBJ1-1 provide the parts outside the CDR3, is ETGVTQSPTHLIKTRGQQVTLRCSSQSGHNTVSWYQQALGQGPQFIFQYYREEENGRGNFPPRFSGLQFPNYSSELNVNALELDDSALYLCASSLESAGSLAEAFFGQGTRLTVV.

The chain uses TRBV19 and TRBJ1-6, with TRBD1 identical over 8 bases. The J segment lost 10 bases and the V segment lost 4 bases, leaving 15 bases of the junction unmatched. This CDR3 is built from 17 residues. The V gene's germline CDR1 is LNHDA and CDR2 SQIVND (reference sequence). The CDR3 region is CASSTPPGQATHSPLHF. CDR3 bases: TGTGCCAGTAGTACCCCACCGGGACAGGCCACGCACTCACCCCTCCACTTT.

V is TRBV28 and J is TRBJ1-4; D not resolved. The CDR3 consists of 13 residues. CDR1 and CDR2 from the germline V gene are MDHEN and SYDVKM. V lost 7 bases to trimming and J lost 0 bases, with 6 bases between them. CDR3 protein: CASNRATNEKLFF. The CDR3 DNA sequence: TGTGCCAGCAACAGAGCAACTAATGAAAAACTGTTTTTT.

The chain recombines TRBV7-2 with TRBJ1-5; 7 bases are shared with TRBD1. The trim removed 2 bases at V and 5 bases at J, leaving 3 bases unmatched. This CDR3 has 14 amino acids. CDR1 and CDR2 (germline): SGHTA, FQGNSA. The CDR3 protein is CASSLTGVDQPQHF. The CDR3 coding sequence is TGTGCCAGCAGCTTAACAGGGGTGGATCAGCCCCAGCATTTT.

The chain links TRBV15 to TRBJ1-3, with D maybe TRBD1 (6 bases). Looked up from germline, CDR1 is LNHNV and CDR2 is YYDKDF (reference sequence). V lost 3 bases to trimming and J lost 7 bases, with 13 bases between them. CDR3 length: 14 residues. CDR3 coding DNA: TGTGCCACCAGCAGGCAGGGGCGAAAGAACACCATATATTTT. This sequence encodes CATSRQGRKNTIYF.